Detailed here is one T cell receptor beta chain. The germline CDR1 and CDR2 sequences are SGHRS and YFSETQ. V trimming: 4 bases; J trimming: 5 bases; junction bases outside the gene matches: 7. The CDR3 contains 15 residues. This entry comes from a study of T cells in tuberculosis. TCRdb's table, derived via immunoSEQ multiplex PCR, lists solely in-frame clones and lacks some. The sample has approximately 20,000 clones; approximately 97% are singletons. The sequenced material came from PBMCs. The rearrangement links TRBV5-1 to TRBJ2-5, with 11 bases fitting TRBD2. The sequence was collected from a donor aged 10 to 29 with latent tuberculosis or without tuberculosis infection. CDR3 protein: CASSLGLAAFETQYF. CDR3 nucleotide sequence: TGCGCCAGCAGCCTGGGACTAGCGGCTTTTGAGACCCAGTACTTC.